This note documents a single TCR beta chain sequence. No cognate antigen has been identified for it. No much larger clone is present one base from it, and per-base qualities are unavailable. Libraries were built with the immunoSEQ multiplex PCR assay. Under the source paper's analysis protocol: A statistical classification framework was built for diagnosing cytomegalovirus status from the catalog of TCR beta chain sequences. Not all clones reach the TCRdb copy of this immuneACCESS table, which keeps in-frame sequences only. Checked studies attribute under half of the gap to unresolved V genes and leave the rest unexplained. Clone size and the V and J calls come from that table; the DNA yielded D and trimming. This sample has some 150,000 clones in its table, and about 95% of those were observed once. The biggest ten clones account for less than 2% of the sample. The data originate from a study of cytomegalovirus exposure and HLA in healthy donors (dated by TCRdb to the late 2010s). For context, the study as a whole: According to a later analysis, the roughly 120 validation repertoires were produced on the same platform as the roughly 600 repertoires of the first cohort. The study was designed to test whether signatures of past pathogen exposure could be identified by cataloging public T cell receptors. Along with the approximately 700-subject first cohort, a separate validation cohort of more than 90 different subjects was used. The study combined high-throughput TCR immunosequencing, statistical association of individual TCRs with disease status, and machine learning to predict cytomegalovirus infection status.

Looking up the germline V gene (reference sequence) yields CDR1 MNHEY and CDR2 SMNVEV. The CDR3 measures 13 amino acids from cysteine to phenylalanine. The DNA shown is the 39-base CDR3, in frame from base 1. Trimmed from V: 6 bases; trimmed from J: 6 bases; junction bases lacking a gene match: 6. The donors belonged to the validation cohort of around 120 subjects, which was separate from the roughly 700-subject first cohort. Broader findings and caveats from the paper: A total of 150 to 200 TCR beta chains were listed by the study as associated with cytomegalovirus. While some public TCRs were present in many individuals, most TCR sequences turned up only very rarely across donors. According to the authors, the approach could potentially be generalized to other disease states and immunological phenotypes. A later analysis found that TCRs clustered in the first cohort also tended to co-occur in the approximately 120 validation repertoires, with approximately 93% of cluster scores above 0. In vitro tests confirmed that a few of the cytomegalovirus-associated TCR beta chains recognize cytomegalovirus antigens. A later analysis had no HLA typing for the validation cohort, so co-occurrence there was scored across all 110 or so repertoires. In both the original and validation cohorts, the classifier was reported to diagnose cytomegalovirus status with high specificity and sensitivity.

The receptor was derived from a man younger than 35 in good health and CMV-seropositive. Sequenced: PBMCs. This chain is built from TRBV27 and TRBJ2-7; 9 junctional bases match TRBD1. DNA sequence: TGTGCCAGCAGCGCCGGGACAGGGTTCGAGCAGTACTTC. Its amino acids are CASSAGTGFEQYF.